Given below is one T cell receptor (beta chain) in context. This clone was detected a few times. There is no known antigen for this receptor. It has no much larger one-base neighbor in the sample; base qualities were not kept. One collaborating source in Seattle enrolled patients during active infection and followed them longitudinally through the course of disease. Whole blood was collected in K2EDTA tubes by collaborating institutions according to the institutions' own protocols. For TCRbeta analysis, collaborators shipped samples as frozen whole blood, isolated PBMCs, or DNA extracted from either of those sample types. Taken from the germline V gene, the CDR1 and CDR2 loops are SGHRS and YFSETQ. Ends trimmed: V by 1 base, J by 1 base; bases unmatched to a gene: 6. The CDR3 goes from the cysteine to the phenylalanine over 16 residues. This entry keeps only the CDR3 DNA: 48 bases, framed from base 1.

These data belong to a study of blood T cell repertoires in COVID-19 (dated by TCRdb to 2020 to 2021). Study-level background: Collaborator samples came from the United States, Italy and Spain and covered acute and convalescent phases of COVID-19. Where available, HLA class I and class II types were taken from metadata supplied by the sample provider and were not determined by assay-based typing. The samples were drawn from the first 160 participants of the ongoing ImmuneRACE study and from over 950 subjects provided by 6 global collaborators. The dataset comprised deeply sampled blood TCRbeta repertoires from subjects exposed to, actively infected with, or recovered from COVID-19. The prospective study material was composed of cDNA or gDNA derived from T cells, B-cell-depleted T cells, or PBMCs. Nearly every sample came with metadata listing a de-identified subject ID, COVID-19 status, age in years and sex. A freely available public database, intended as a resource for researchers studying the immune response to SARS-CoV-2, is where the repertoires were released.

Paper-wide results and their limitations: The quantity of clinical and demographic metadata differed by source and by participant and was supplied without curation.

TCRbeta CDR3 regions were amplified from genomic DNA using the immunoSEQ Assay, a bias-controlled multiplex PCR. The authors processed their data as follows. Within the assay, amplification of reference gene primers was used to estimate how many nucleated cells each sample contained. To quantify the absolute abundance of each unique TCRbeta CDR3 rearrangement, sequence reads were collapsed and filtered. Productive Simpson clonality was computed per sample as the square root of Simpson's diversity index over productive rearrangements. TCRdb holds this immuneACCESS table with in-frame rearrangements only. Some clones are missing; in checked studies, unresolved V genes explain under half, and the rest has no known cause. V and J calls plus clone size are reproduced from that table; the DNA served to infer D and trimming. Counted in this sample were hundreds of thousands of clones; 75% to 90% of them appeared once. 7.1% of the sample comes from the top ten.

The sequence came from a woman aged 55 to 70 with COVID-19, enrolled during active disease. The sequence joins TRBV5-1 to TRBJ2-7; 9 junctional bases match TRBD1. The sequencing sample was made of peripheral blood. The CDR3 in this case is CASSLLGGTGSYEQYF. The nucleotide sequence reads as follows: TGCGCCAGCAGCTTGTTGGGAGGGACAGGGTCCTACGAGCAGTACTTC.